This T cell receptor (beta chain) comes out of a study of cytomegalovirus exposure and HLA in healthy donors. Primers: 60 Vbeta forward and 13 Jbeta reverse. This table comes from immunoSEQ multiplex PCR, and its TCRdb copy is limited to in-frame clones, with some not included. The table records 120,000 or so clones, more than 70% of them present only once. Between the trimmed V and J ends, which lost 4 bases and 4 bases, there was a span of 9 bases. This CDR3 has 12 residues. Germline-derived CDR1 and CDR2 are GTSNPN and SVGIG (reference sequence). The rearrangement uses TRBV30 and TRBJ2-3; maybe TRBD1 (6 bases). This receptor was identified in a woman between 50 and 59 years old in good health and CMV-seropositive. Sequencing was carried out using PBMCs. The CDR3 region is CAWTGVADTQYF. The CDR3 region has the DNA TGTGCCTGGACAGGGGTGGCAGATACGCAGTATTTT.